Listed below are T cell receptor beta chains from one sample, sequenced in a study of T-cell reconstitution after alpha-beta-depleted transplantation in children. TCRdb itself ran the PCR reads through MiXCR, one entry per CDR3 protein. The table shows hundreds of thousands of distinct CDR3 sequences, with roughly 16% occurring only once. This sample comprised PBMCs, mostly from graft donor cells, obtained 360 days after TCRalphabeta/CD19-depleted stem cell transplant. Source of these receptors: a male patient aged 5 to 17 who had a stem cell transplant for acute lymphoblastic leukemia, so the T cells may come from the graft donor. CDR3s include the opening cysteine and the closing phenylalanine or tryptophan. D genes are given only for firm matches. A row's size may be missing; if present it is once, few, many or a size class.

TRBJ2-4 | TRBD1 | TRBV19 | 13 | NA | TGTGCCAGTAGTATAGAGACAGGGATCATTCAGTACTTC | CASSIETGIIQYF
TRBJ2-7 | NA | TRBV7-9 | 14 | NA | TGTGCCAGCAGCTCAACTGAGGGTAGCTACGAGCAGTACTTC | CASSSTEGSYEQYF
TRBJ2-7 | TRBD1 | TRBV24-1 | 15 | NA | TGTGCCACCAGTGATAGACAGGGGCCGCCTTACGAGCAGTACTTC | CATSDRQGPPYEQYF
TRBJ2-1 | NA | TRBV29-1 | 12 | many | TGCAGCGACCGGGGAGGTTACAATGAGCAGTTCTTC | CSDRGGYNEQFF
TRBJ2-3 | TRBD1 | TRBV12-3/TRBV12-4 | 15 | few | TGTGCCAGCAGTCCAGGGACAGGGAGGACAGATACGCAGTATTTT | CASSPGTGRTDTQYF
TRBJ2-7 | TRBD2 | TRBV24-1 | 14 | few | TGTGCCATACCAACGGGACTAGCCGTCTACGAGCAGTACTTC | CAIPTGLAVYEQYF
TRBJ2-7 | NA | TRBV27 | 13 | many | TGTGCCAGCAGTTTAGGGGATTTCTACGAGCAGTACTTC | CASSLGDFYEQYF
TRBJ2-5 | NA | TRBV6-2/TRBV6-3 | 13 | NA | TGTGCCAGCAGTTACGCGGGGTCAGAGACCCAGTACTTC | CASSYAGSETQYF
TRBJ2-3 | NA | TRBV4-1 | 12 | NA | TGCGCCAGCAGCCGGTTAGAGGGTACGCAGTATTTT | CASSRLEGTQYF
TRBJ1-3 | NA | TRBV20-1 | 14 | NA | TGCAGTGCTAGTCACAGGGCGAAAGGAAACACCATATATTTT | CSASHRAKGNTIYF
TRBJ2-1 | NA | TRBV9 | 17 | NA | TGTGCCAGCAGCGTAGCTGGGGTGGGGGCTATTAACAATGAGCAGTTCTTC | CASSVAGVGAINNEQFF
TRBJ2-1 | NA | TRBV7-2 | 13 | NA | TGTGCCAGCAGCTTAGTGGTCAGTTCGCCGCAGTTCTTC | CASSLVVSSPQFF
TRBJ1-2 | TRBD1 | TRBV6-5 | 14 | many | TGTGCCAGCAGTTACTTAAGACAGGGAGAAGGCTACACCTTC | CASSYLRQGEGYTF
TRBJ2-7 | TRBD2 | TRBV29-1 | 13 | few | TGCAGCGTAAGCGGGAGGCCGGCCTACGAGCAGTACTTC | CSVSGRPAYEQYF
TRBJ2-7 | NA | TRBV10-3 | 13 | NA | TGTGCCATCAGTTGGGGGAGCTCCTACGAGCAGTACTTC | CAISWGSSYEQYF
TRBJ2-7 | TRBD1 | TRBV10-3 | 18 | NA | TGTGCCATCAGTGAGTCCGTACCGGGACAGGGTGCTCCCTACGAGCAGTACTTC | CAISESVPGQGAPYEQYF
TRBJ2-1 | NA | TRBV5-1 | 15 | few | TGCGCCAGCAGCTTGGACGAGTCCTCCTACAATGAGCAGTTCTTC | CASSLDESSYNEQFF
TRBJ2-7 | NA | TRBV4-2 | 13 | many | TGTGCCAGCAGCCAAGACCCCACCTACGAGCAGTACTTC | CASSQDPTYEQYF
TRBJ2-5 | NA | TRBV12-3/TRBV12-4 | 13 | NA | TGTGCCAGCAGTTTAAGGCATCAAGAGACCCAGTACTTC | CASSLRHQETQYF
TRBJ2-7 | TRBD1 | TRBV5-1 | 19 | few | TGCGCCAGCAGCTTGGCCTTTTTTTCTACGGGACAGGGGTTTAAGAAGCAGTACTTC | CASSLAFFSTGQGFKKQYF
TRBJ2-7 | NA | TRBV18 | 14 | NA | TGTGCCAGCTCACCAAACAGGAAACCCTACGAGCAGTACTTC | CASSPNRKPYEQYF
TRBJ2-2 | TRBD1 | TRBV10-1 | 16 | many | TGCGCCAGCAGTACCGCCGGGACAGGGAACACCGGGGAGCTGTTTTTT | CASSTAGTGNTGELFF
TRBJ2-7 | NA | TRBV7-9 | 14 | NA | TGTGCCAGCAGCTTACAGCAGGCCGCCTACGAGCAGTACTTC | CASSLQQAAYEQYF
TRBJ2-1 | NA | TRBV20-1 | 13 | once | TGCAGTGCTATAGCGGAGGCCTACAATGAGCAGTTCTTC | CSAIAEAYNEQFF
TRBJ2-7 | NA | TRBV15 | 13 | NA | TGTGCCACCAGCGAAAGGGGCAGGGGCGAGCAGTACTTC | CATSERGRGEQYF
TRBJ2-7 | TRBD1 | TRBV6-5 | 15 | NA | TGTGCCAGCAGTTACCGGGACAGACAGTACTACGAGCAGTACTTC | CASSYRDRQYYEQYF
TRBJ1-3 | NA | TRBV12-3/TRBV12-4 | 15 | many | TGTGCCAGCAGCCCCCGGGACTGGAAAATGCGGAACATATATTTT | CASSPRDWKMRNIYF
TRBJ2-7 | NA | TRBV4-1 | 13 | NA | TGCGCCAGCAGCCAAGATGACGACTACGAGCAGTACTTC | CASSQDDDYEQYF
TRBJ2-7 | TRBD1 | TRBV27 | 17 | few | TGTGCCAGCAGTTTGGTACCCGGGACAGGGGTGACCTACGAGCAGTACTTC | CASSLVPGTGVTYEQYF
TRBJ1-4 | TRBD1 | TRBV18 | 15 | NA | TGTGCCAGCTCACCCCGACAGGGACAAGGTGAAAAACTGTTTTTT | CASSPRQGQGEKLFF
TRBJ1-6 | NA | TRBV12-3/TRBV12-4 | 16 | NA | TGTGCCAGCAGTTTCCGGCCGGGCGCCTATAATTCACCCCTCCACTTT | CASSFRPGAYNSPLHF
TRBJ2-5 | NA | TRBV6-5 | 14 | NA | TGTGCCAGCAGTTCAAATGGCCTTTGGGAGACCCAGTACTTC | CASSSNGLWETQYF
TRBJ2-1 | TRBD2 | TRBV19 | 15 | NA | TGTGCCAGTAGTATTCTCCTAGCGGGAGGGCCTGAGCAGTTCTTC | CASSILLAGGPEQFF
TRBJ2-3 | NA | TRBV2 | 12 | NA | TGTGCCACAGGGGCAAACACAGATACGCAGTATTTT | CATGANTDTQYF
TRBJ2-5 | TRBD2 | TRBV5-1 | 18 | many | TGCGCCAGCAGCTTTCTAGCGGGAGAGAGAGGTGGCAAAGAGACCCAGTACTTC | CASSFLAGERGGKETQYF
TRBJ2-2 | TRBD2 | TRBV12-3/TRBV12-4 | 15 | many | TGTGCCAGCAGTTCGGGACTAATGAACACCGGGGAGCTGTTTTTT | CASSSGLMNTGELFF
TRBJ2-3 | NA | TRBV3-1 | 20 | NA | TGTGCCAGCAGCCAATTCACGAGCGGAGTCCCTCTACCTACAAGAGATACGCAGTATTTT | CASSQFTSGVPLPTRDTQYF
TRBJ2-2 | NA | TRBV20-1 | 12 | many | TGCAGTGCTCCGACCCACCCCGGGGAGCTGTTTTTT | CSAPTHPGELFF
TRBJ2-1 | NA | TRBV29-1 | 12 | many | TGCAGCGTTGAAGATCTAGGCTATGAGCAGTTCTTC | CSVEDLGYEQFF
TRBJ2-7 | NA | TRBV29-1 | 12 | NA | TGCAGCGTTGGCGGGGCCAGCTACGAGCAGTACTTC | CSVGGASYEQYF
TRBJ2-1 | NA | TRBV12-3/TRBV12-4 | 15 | NA | TGTGCCAGCAGTATCGGGATTTTTACGAACAATGAGCAGTTCTTC | CASSIGIFTNNEQFF
TRBJ2-1 | NA | TRBV7-8 | 16 | few | TGTGCCAGCAGCTTAACCCGAGGATTCTCCTACAATGAGCAGTTCTTC | CASSLTRGFSYNEQFF
TRBJ1-2 | NA | TRBV7-6 | 16 | few | TGTGCCAGCAGCTTAGGGGCCACAGACCTAAACTATGGCTACACCTTC | CASSLGATDLNYGYTF
TRBJ1-1 | NA | TRBV6-5 | 16 | few | TGTGCCAGCAGTTACGGGACCGCCCTGGGGTTTACTGAAGCTTTCTTT | CASSYGTALGFTEAFF
TRBJ1-2 | TRBD1 | TRBV6-4 | 15 | few | TGTGCCAGCAGTGGCATGGGACAGTGGAACTATGGCTACACCTTC | CASSGMGQWNYGYTF
TRBJ2-5 | TRBD2 | TRBV20-1 | 14 | NA | TGCAGTGCTATTGGGACTAGCGACGGAGAGACCCAGTACTTC | CSAIGTSDGETQYF
TRBJ2-2 | NA | TRBV9 | 16 | few | TGTGCCAGCAGCGTAAAGACCACCCTGAACACCGGGGAGCTGTTTTTT | CASSVKTTLNTGELFF
TRBJ2-3 | NA | TRBV7-2 | 15 | few | TGTGCCAGCAGCTCTTATCGGACCTTTACAGATACGCAGTATTTT | CASSSYRTFTDTQYF
TRBJ2-1 | TRBD2 | TRBV11-1 | 21 | few | TGTGCCAGCAGCCAATCACTCGGACTAGCGGGAGGGCCGCATCGATACAATGAGCAGTTCTTC | CASSQSLGLAGGPHRYNEQFF
TRBJ2-7 | NA | TRBV6-5 | 14 | NA | TGTGCCAGCAGTAACCGGGGCCAGGGCTACGAGCAGTACTTC | CASSNRGQGYEQYF
TRBJ2-3 | NA | TRBV9 | 14 | NA | TGTGCCAGCAGCGTAGATTCCCGCACAGATACGCAGTATTTT | CASSVDSRTDTQYF
TRBJ2-7 | NA | TRBV7-2 | 13 | NA | TGTGCCAGCAGCCCCAGGCCGTCCTACGAGCAGTACTTC | CASSPRPSYEQYF
TRBJ2-7 | NA | TRBV28 | 16 | many | TGTGCCAGCAGTTTAATAGGAGGAAAGGGCCCTTACGAGCAGTACTTC | CASSLIGGKGPYEQYF
TRBJ1-1 | NA | TRBV11-2 | 16 | many | TGTGCCAGCAGCTTAGGGGCAGGGGTGGGGAACACTGAAGCTTTCTTT | CASSLGAGVGNTEAFF
TRBJ2-1 | TRBD2 | TRBV4-1 | 18 | NA | TGCGCCAGCAACCAAGGACTAGCGGGAGTAGTCGCCTACAATGAGCAGTTCTTC | CASNQGLAGVVAYNEQFF
TRBJ2-1 | NA | TRBV15 | 19 | NA | TGTGCCACCAGCAGAGACCAGACAGGGTGGAGACGGCGGGAGATTGAGCAGTTCTTC | CATSRDQTGWRRREIEQFF
TRBJ2-2 | NA | TRBV5-1 | 20 | NA | TGCGCCAGCAGCTTCGACCTGGGGCAGGGAATTAAGGGGGACACCGGGGAGCTGTTTTTT | CASSFDLGQGIKGDTGELFF
TRBJ2-2 | NA | TRBV7-4 | 19 | NA | TGTGCCACCACCCAAGATGGAATGGACAGAAAGCGAAAGGCGGGGGAGCTGTTTTTT | CATTQDGMDRKRKAGELFF